The rows below give T cell receptor beta chains drawn from one sample of a study of T-cell memory formation after mild COVID-19. TCRdb redid the calling of the 5' RACE reads with MiXCR, one entry per CDR3 protein. The sample includes approximately 150,000 distinct CDR3 sequences, under 7% of them seen just once. The sequencing input was PBMCs or a T cell subset sorted from them (not recorded which). These receptors were taken from an adult woman who had mild COVID-19 (a few samples of this study predate the infection). Cell type and time point are not known. Both conserved end residues are trimmed from each CDR3. The size of a clone is reported for some rows only, either as once, few or many, or as a class for expanded clones.

v_call: TRBV5-1; clone_size: .; j_call: TRBJ2-5; cdr3_aa: ASSSGGLVGSETQY
v_call: TRBV29-1; clone_size: .; j_call: TRBJ2-1; cdr3_aa: SVSRDSHEQF
v_call: TRBV20-1; clone_size: .; j_call: TRBJ2-5; cdr3_aa: SADRGRMETQY
v_call: TRBV24-1; clone_size: many; j_call: TRBJ2-5; cdr3_aa: ATSEGTLWETQY
v_call: TRBV4-2; clone_size: few; j_call: TRBJ2-3; cdr3_aa: ASSQEPGLAGGLGTDTQY
v_call: TRBV24-1; clone_size: few; j_call: TRBJ2-5; cdr3_aa: ATSDSNQETQY
v_call: TRBV5-1; clone_size: many; j_call: TRBJ2-7; cdr3_aa: ASSQGIAGGDEQY
v_call: TRBV11-2; clone_size: many; j_call: TRBJ2-1; cdr3_aa: ASSLGGAGSYNEQF
v_call: TRBV18; clone_size: .; j_call: TRBJ1-2; cdr3_aa: ASSPSDTRGYT
v_call: TRBV7-9; clone_size: many; j_call: TRBJ1-4; cdr3_aa: ASSLLVSGEKLF
v_call: TRBV3-1; clone_size: .; j_call: TRBJ2-7; cdr3_aa: ASSPGEGAGDSYEQY
v_call: TRBV24-1; clone_size: many; j_call: TRBJ1-5; cdr3_aa: ATSDAWASPQH
v_call: TRBV20-1; clone_size: few; j_call: TRBJ2-7; cdr3_aa: SAIYSFSAAGLSYEQY
v_call: TRBV18; clone_size: .; j_call: TRBJ2-3; cdr3_aa: ASSLDHRDRVY
v_call: TRBV5-1; clone_size: many; j_call: TRBJ1-2; cdr3_aa: ASSLVGTGTSFGYT
v_call: TRBV9; clone_size: many; j_call: TRBJ1-5; cdr3_aa: ASSVGLPGQPQH
v_call: TRBV9; clone_size: .; j_call: TRBJ2-3; cdr3_aa: ASSVRDGPQY
v_call: TRBV5-1; clone_size: many; j_call: TRBJ2-7; cdr3_aa: ASSSGTGRAYEQY
v_call: TRBV7-2; clone_size: many; j_call: TRBJ1-2; cdr3_aa: ASSLGTGLVGGYT
v_call: TRBV5-1; clone_size: .; j_call: TRBJ1-1; cdr3_aa: ASSLGAGSQNTEAF
v_call: TRBV24-1; clone_size: .; j_call: TRBJ2-1; cdr3_aa: ATSDLINNEQF
v_call: TRBV5-1; clone_size: .; j_call: TRBJ1-3; cdr3_aa: ASSWGQGSGNTIY
v_call: TRBV7-2; clone_size: .; j_call: TRBJ2-7; cdr3_aa: ASSLSGYYYEQY
v_call: TRBV19; clone_size: few; j_call: TRBJ1-2; cdr3_aa: ASKGYRFFGYT
v_call: TRBV4-3; clone_size: few; j_call: TRBJ2-3; cdr3_aa: ASSQVSYSTDTQY
v_call: TRBV20-1; clone_size: many; j_call: TRBJ2-6; cdr3_aa: SATSQGTGANVLT
v_call: TRBV4-2; clone_size: few; j_call: TRBJ2-1; cdr3_aa: ASSPGPGTSGVSYNEQF
v_call: TRBV24-1; clone_size: .; j_call: TRBJ2-1; cdr3_aa: ATSDLKRGRWSNEQF
v_call: TRBV25-1; clone_size: many; j_call: TRBJ2-2; cdr3_aa: ASSDPPVAGGNTGELF
v_call: TRBV18; clone_size: .; j_call: TRBJ2-6; cdr3_aa: ASSPPGRSGANVLT
v_call: TRBV12-3/TRBV12-4; clone_size: few; j_call: TRBJ1-5; cdr3_aa: ASRSGTGGNQPQH